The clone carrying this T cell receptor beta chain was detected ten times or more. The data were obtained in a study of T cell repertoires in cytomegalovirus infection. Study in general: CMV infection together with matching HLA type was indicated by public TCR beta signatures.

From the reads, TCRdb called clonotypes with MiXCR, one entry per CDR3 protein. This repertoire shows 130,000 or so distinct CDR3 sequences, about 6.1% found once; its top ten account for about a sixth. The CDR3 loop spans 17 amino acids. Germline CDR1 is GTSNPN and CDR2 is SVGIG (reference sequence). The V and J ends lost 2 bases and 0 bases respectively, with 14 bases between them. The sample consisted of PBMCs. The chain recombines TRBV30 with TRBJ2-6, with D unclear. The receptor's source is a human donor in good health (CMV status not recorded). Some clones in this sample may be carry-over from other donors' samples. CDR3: CAWSRTARTSGANVLTF. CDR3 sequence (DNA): TGTGCCTGGAGTAGGACGGCGCGTACCTCTGGGGCCAACGTCCTGACTTTC.